The 4 T cell receptor beta chains listed next were all sequenced from one sample in a study of technical replicates of blood from a few donors. The data were produced by immunoSEQ multiplex PCR, yet TCRdb's version contains in-frame clones alone and is incomplete. This sample carries under 85,000 clones, about 93% of them seen once, and the ten largest clones take 0.3% to 0.5%. Material: T cells isolated from PBMCs. These receptors originate from a human donor in good health.

This chain joins TRBV6-5 and TRBJ1-1; D unclear. The ends were cut back, 9 bases at V and 4 bases at J, with 15 bases in the middle. The CDR3 has 13 amino acids. Germline V CDR1 and CDR2: MNHEY, SVGAGI. This CDR3 reads CASTHPAGTEAFF. The DNA of the CDR3 is TGTGCCAGTACCCACCCGGCGGGCACTGAAGCTTTCTTT.

The chain employs TRBV15 and TRBJ2-3; 8 bases align to TRBD2. V lost 3 bases and J lost 3; bases outside the gene matches: 11. The CDR3 is 17 amino acids. CDR1 is LNHNV, CDR2 YYDKDF, per germline (reference sequence). The DNA of the CDR3 is TGTGCCACCAGCAGTGCATCGGGTAGCGGGATTACAGATACGCAGTATTTT. Translation gives CATSSASGSGITDTQYF. Using reference TRBV15 and TRBJ2-3 for the parts outside the CDR3, the full variable domain is DAMVIQNPRYQVTQFGKPVTLSCSQTLNHNVMYWYQQKSSQAPKLLFHYYDKDFNNEADTPDNFQSRRPNTSFCFLDIRSPGLGDTAMYLCATSSASGSGITDTQYFGPGTRLTVL.

The V call is TRBV28, the J call TRBJ2-3; D ambiguous. Trimming pared 3 bases from V and 3 bases from J, leaving 10 bases between. Germline values: CDR1 MDHEN, CDR2 SYDVKM. CDR3 length equals 14 residues. CDR3 sequence reads: CASSFSRGTDTQYF. The CDR3 DNA reads TGTGCCAGCAGTTTCTCGCGCGGAACAGATACGCAGTATTTT.

The rearrangement joins TRBV9 to TRBJ2-5, with D maybe TRBD2 (5 bases). Deletions cut 3 bases from V and 5 bases from J, with 14 bases between. The CDR3 totals 14 residues. Looked up from germline, CDR1 is SGDLS and CDR2 is YYNGEE. The CDR3 region is CASSASGLGETQYF. The CDR3 DNA reads TGTGCCAGCAGCGCCTCGGGGTTAGGGGAGACCCAGTACTTC.